The rows below give T cell receptor beta chains drawn from one sample of a study of human T cells and chemical hapten exposure. TCRdb analysed the RACE reads with MiXCR anew, one entry per CDR3 protein. The sample has some 77,000 distinct CDR3 sequences, roughly 7.9% seen once. The sample was whole blood. All receptors come from a female donor in good health. Some clones in this sample may be carry-over from other donors' samples. Both conserved end residues are part of each CDR3. D genes are given only for firm matches. Clone size is not always given. Where it is, it says once, few, many or a class for expanded clones.

>-|TRBJ1-5|13|TRBV18|many
TGTGCCAGCTCACCCGACGAGGGTCAGCCCCAGCATTTT
CASSPDEGQPQHF
>TRBD1|TRBJ2-7|16|TRBV12-3/TRBV12-4|few
TGTGCCAGCAGTTTAGGGACAGGGGTAGGAGGCTACGAGCAGTACTTC
CASSLGTGVGGYEQYF
>TRBD1|TRBJ2-7|14|TRBV28|many
TGTGCCAGCACTCCGGGACAGGCCGCCTACGAGCAGTACTTC
CASTPGQAAYEQYF
>-|TRBJ2-6|15|TRBV29-1|few
TGCAGCGTTCGAGACCAGTACTCTGGGGCCAACGTCCTGACTTTC
CSVRDQYSGANVLTF
>-|TRBJ1-2|15|TRBV5-1|once
TGCGCCAGCAGCACAGACTTTACAGAATTCTATGGCTACACCTTC
CASSTDFTEFYGYTF
>-|TRBJ1-5|13|TRBV29-1|-
TGCAGCGTTTGGTGTGGGGGCGCAGAGCCCCAGCATTTT
CSVWCGGAEPQHF
>TRBD1|TRBJ1-1|14|TRBV7-9|many
TGTGCCAGGGGGCTGACAGGGCGTATCACTGAAGCTTTCTTT
CARGLTGRITEAFF
>-|TRBJ1-5|17|TRBV6-1|many
TGTGCCAGCAGCCTCGGGGTACGGGTCTTGAGCAATCAGCCCCAGCATTTT
CASSLGVRVLSNQPQHF
>-|TRBJ1-4|15|TRBV27|once
TGTGCCAGCAGTTTTCGTTCCTTAGGATCTGAAAAACTGTTTTTT
CASSFRSLGSEKLFF
>-|TRBJ2-7|15|TRBV6-5|-
TGTGCCAGCAGACCCACCCCGGGACACAGCTACGAGCAGTACTTC
CASRPTPGHSYEQYF
>TRBD1|TRBJ1-1|13|TRBV5-4|many
TGTGCCAGCAGCTCGGACAGGGTAGGAGAAGCTTTCTTT
CASSSDRVGEAFF
>-|TRBJ1-1|19|TRBV5-1|-
TGCGCCAGCAGCTCTGATTGGTCCAGGGTATCTAGTTCGGTAACTGAAGCTTTCTTT
CASSSDWSRVSSSVTEAFF
>TRBD1|TRBJ2-7|15|TRBV11-1|many
TGTGCCAGCAGCTTCTTCCGGGACAGAGCCTACGAGCAGTACTTC
CASSFFRDRAYEQYF
>TRBD2|TRBJ2-7|19|TRBV7-2|few
TGTGCCAGCAGCTTATCAGCGGGGGGGCCCCTAGTAAGATTGGCCGAGCAGTACTTC
CASSLSAGGPLVRLAEQYF
>-|TRBJ1-2|12|TRBV29-1|few
TGCAGCGTTGGCGGGGTAAACTATGGCTACACCTTC
CSVGGVNYGYTF
>-|TRBJ1-1|14|TRBV2|many
TGTGCCAGCAGTGTTGGAACCCTGAACACTGAAGCTTTCTTT
CASSVGTLNTEAFF
>TRBD2|TRBJ2-3|17|TRBV28|-
TGTGCCAGCAGTTTCTCCCCCGGCGGGGGAACCACAGATACGCAGTATTTT
CASSFSPGGGTTDTQYF
>TRBD1|TRBJ2-7|16|TRBV29-1|-
TGCAGCGTTGTACCCGGAACAGGGGGTCTTGTAAGCGAGCAGTACTTC
CSVVPGTGGLVSEQYF
>TRBD1|TRBJ1-4|16|TRBV27|many
TGTGCCAGCAGTGAGGGAGGGGCCAGGGGGGACGAAAAACTGTTTTTT
CASSEGGARGDEKLFF
>TRBD1|TRBJ1-5|13|TRBV20-1|many
TGCAGTGCTCCCGACAGGGTTGATCAGCCCCAGCATTTT
CSAPDRVDQPQHF
>TRBD2|TRBJ2-7|13|TRBV6-2/TRBV6-3|many
TGTGCCAGCAGGGCGAGCGGGGGCTACGAGCAGTACTTC
CASRASGGYEQYF
>-|TRBJ2-7|15|TRBV6-2/TRBV6-3|few
TGTGCCAGCAGTTACCCCGACGGAAGCTCCGACGAGCAGTACTTC
CASSYPDGSSDEQYF
>-|TRBJ1-5|15|TRBV28|many
TGTGCCAGCAGTTACGGCGGGAGCGGCAATCAGCCCCAGCATTTT
CASSYGGSGNQPQHF
>TRBD1|TRBJ1-4|16|TRBV12-3/TRBV12-4|many
TGTGCCAGCAGTCCACCGGGACAGGGGACCGTTCAGAAACTGTTTTTT
CASSPPGQGTVQKLFF
>TRBD1|TRBJ2-3|20|TRBV6-6|many
TGTGCCAGCAGTAAGGGTCAGGGGGCCGAGGGCGGATCCCTCCGGGATACGCAGTATTTT
CASSKGQGAEGGSLRDTQYF
>-|TRBJ2-1|14|TRBV29-1|few
TGCAGCGTCAAACGGGTAACAAAGTACAATGAGCAGTTCTTC
CSVKRVTKYNEQFF
>-|TRBJ1-1|13|TRBV28|many
TGTGCCAGCAGTTTAGATAGGACAGATAAAGCTTTCTTT
CASSLDRTDKAFF
>-|TRBJ2-3|14|TRBV7-8|-
TGTGCCAGCAGCTCATCAGCCAGCACAGATACGCAGTATTTT
CASSSSASTDTQYF
>-|TRBJ2-3|14|TRBV5-1|-
TGCGCCAGCAGCTTGGTTTCAGGGGCGGATACGCAGTATTTT
CASSLVSGADTQYF
>-|TRBJ1-5|15|TRBV21-1|-
TGTGCCAGCAGCCGAAGCAGGGGTAACAATCAGCCCCAGAATTTT
CASSRSRGNNQPQNF
>-|TRBJ2-7|17|TRBV24-1|-
TGTGCCACCAGTGATGCGGTAGTTGTGTCAACGGGCTACGAGCAGTACTTC
CATSDAVVVSTGYEQYF
>TRBD1|TRBJ2-3|15|TRBV27|few
TGTGCCAGCAGTCCTCGACAGGGGGCTGCAGATACGCAGTATTTT
CASSPRQGAADTQYF
>-|TRBJ2-7|11|TRBV3-1|-
TGTGCCAGCAGCCAGGCCCTGGAGCAGTACTTC
CASSQALEQYF
>-|TRBJ1-5|15|TRBV5-1|many
TGCGCCAGCAGCTTGGACGGGGGAAGCAATCAGCCCCAGCATTTT
CASSLDGGSNQPQHF
>TRBD2|TRBJ2-1|19|TRBV11-2|many
TGTGCCAGCAGCGAGCATCTGAAGCGGGGGGTGATCTCCTACAATGAGCAGTTCTTC
CASSEHLKRGVISYNEQFF
>TRBD2|TRBJ2-3|15|TRBV7-3|many
TGTGCCAGCAGCTTACAGCGGGGCACCACAGATACGCAGTATTTT
CASSLQRGTTDTQYF
>-|TRBJ1-1|12|TRBV29-1|-
TGCAGCGCCAACCGGGTCTCAGGTGAAGCTTTCTTT
CSANRVSGEAFF
>-|TRBJ1-1|15|TRBV5-1|many
TGCGCCAGCAGCCACCCGGGCCAGCGGAACACTGAAGCTTTCTTT
CASSHPGQRNTEAFF
>TRBD1|TRBJ2-3|17|TRBV6-5|few
TGTGCCAGCAGCTTAGTCTCAGGGGGCTCGAGCACAGATACGCAGTATTTT
CASSLVSGGSSTDTQYF
>-|TRBJ1-4|15|TRBV7-9|few
TGTGCCAGCAGCTTGGGGGGGGCGGAACGTGAAAAACTGTTTTTT
CASSLGGAEREKLFF
>-|TRBJ2-7|12|TRBV28|-
TGTGCCAGCAGTACTCCCGGGACCAAGTACTACTTC
CASSTPGTKYYF
>TRBD2|TRBJ2-5|17|TRBV7-8|-
TGTGCCAGCTACCTAATTCGTAGCGGGGGGGCCAGAGAGACCCAGTACTTC
CASYLIRSGGARETQYF
>TRBD1|TRBJ1-1|15|TRBV25-1|many
TGTGCCAGCAGTGTACTGGGACAGGGGAGCACTGAAGCTTTCTTT
CASSVLGQGSTEAFF
>-|TRBJ2-5|13|TRBV25-1|many
TGTGCCAGCGGAATCGGCGGCCTGGAGACCCAGTACTTC
CASGIGGLETQYF
>TRBD2|TRBJ2-3|17|TRBV14|many
TGTGCCAGCAGCCGGCGTGCCGGCGGGGGTTTTTCAGATACGCAGTATTTT
CASSRRAGGGFSDTQYF